This T cell receptor beta chain was recovered during a study of PD-L1 blockade in urothelial cancer. On the study more broadly: Median T cell yield from blood was 141,255.

Time point defined: pretreatment peripheral blood. All patients carried locally advanced or metastatic urothelial carcinoma. Regarding this clone: At one of its ends the junction is not consistent with the germline gene, which may arise from a read error. The same CDR3 also results from other DNA sequences found in this sample.

This table comes from immunoSEQ multiplex PCR, and its TCRdb copy is limited to in-frame clones, with some not included. The sample contains 85,000 to 95,000 clones, 85% to 90% of which appear only once. Germline V gene data show CDR1 as SQVTM and CDR2 as ANQGSEA. The CDR3 loop spans 14 amino acids. The sequence came from a man in his sixties with urothelial cancer. Sample: PBMCs, taken around atezolizumab (anti-PD-L1) treatment. This rearrangement joins TRBV29-1 to TRBJ2-5, with D perhaps TRBD1 (6 bases). The DNA for the CDR3 is TGCAGCGTTACTTTAGGGGGTACCCAAGAGACTCAGTACTTC. The encoded protein is CSVTLGGTQETQYF.